This T cell receptor beta chain was sequenced for a study of cytomegalovirus exposure and HLA in healthy donors. Study-level findings and limits: The classifier was said to identify cytomegalovirus status with high specificity and sensitivity. In vitro testing confirmed a few CMV-associated chains as specific for CMV antigens. Investigators reported fewer than 200 TCR beta chains as tied to cytomegalovirus. Within the 120 or so validation repertoires, first-cohort TCR clusters tended to co-occur, according to a later analysis.

The germline V gene encodes CDR1 GTSNPN and CDR2 SVGIG (reference sequence). CDR3 length: 13 residues. The V gene lost 7 bases and the J gene lost 5 bases, with 17 bases spanning the gap. Remarks on this clone: The antigen remains undetermined.

TCRdb keeps only in-frame clones here, not all; method: immunoSEQ multiplex PCR. The sample lists some 170,000 clones; approximately 87% were seen once. V is TRBV30 and J is TRBJ1-1, with D possibly TRBD1 on 5 matching bases. The TCR sequence derives from a woman aged 30 to 39 in good health and CMV-seronegative. Specimen: PBMCs. The CDR3 nucleotides read TGTGCCTCACATGACGGACGGGGGACTGAAGCTTTCTTT. As protein: CASHDGRGTEAFF.